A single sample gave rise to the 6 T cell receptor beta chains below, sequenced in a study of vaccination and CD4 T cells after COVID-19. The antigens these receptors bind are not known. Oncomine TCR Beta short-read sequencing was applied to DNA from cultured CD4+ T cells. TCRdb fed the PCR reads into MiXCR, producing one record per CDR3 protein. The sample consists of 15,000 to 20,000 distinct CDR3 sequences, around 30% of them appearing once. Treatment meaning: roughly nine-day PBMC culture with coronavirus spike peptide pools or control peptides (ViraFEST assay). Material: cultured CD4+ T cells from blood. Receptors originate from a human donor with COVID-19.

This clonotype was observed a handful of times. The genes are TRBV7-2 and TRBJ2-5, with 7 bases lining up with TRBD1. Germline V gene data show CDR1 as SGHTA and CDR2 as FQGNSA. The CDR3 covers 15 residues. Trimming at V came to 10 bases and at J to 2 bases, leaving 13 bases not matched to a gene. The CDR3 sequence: CATRTGDVRQETQYF. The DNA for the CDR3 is TGTGCCACCCGCACAGGGGACGTCAGACAAGAGACCCAGTACTTC.

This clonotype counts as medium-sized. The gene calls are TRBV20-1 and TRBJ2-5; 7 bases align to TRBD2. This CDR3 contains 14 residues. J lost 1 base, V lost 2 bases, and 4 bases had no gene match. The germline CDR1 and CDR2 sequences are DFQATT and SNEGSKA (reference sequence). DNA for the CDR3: TGCAGTGCTAGACCTAGCGGACTCCAAGAGACCCAGTACTTC. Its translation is CSARPSGLQETQYF.

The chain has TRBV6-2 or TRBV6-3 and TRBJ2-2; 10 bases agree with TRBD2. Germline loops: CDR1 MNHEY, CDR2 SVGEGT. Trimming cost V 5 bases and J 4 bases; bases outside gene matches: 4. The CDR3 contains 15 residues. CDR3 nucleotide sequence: TGTGCCAGCAGTGCTAGCGGGGGAGGCACCGGGGAGCTGTTTTTT. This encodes CASSASGGGTGELFF.

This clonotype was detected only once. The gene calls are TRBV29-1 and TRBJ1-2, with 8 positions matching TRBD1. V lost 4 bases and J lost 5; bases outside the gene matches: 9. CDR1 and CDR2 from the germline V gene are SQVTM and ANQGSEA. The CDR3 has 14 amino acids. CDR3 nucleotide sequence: TGCAGCGTTGTAGGGGGGACAGGAATATATGGCTACACCTTC. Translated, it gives CSVVGGTGIYGYTF.

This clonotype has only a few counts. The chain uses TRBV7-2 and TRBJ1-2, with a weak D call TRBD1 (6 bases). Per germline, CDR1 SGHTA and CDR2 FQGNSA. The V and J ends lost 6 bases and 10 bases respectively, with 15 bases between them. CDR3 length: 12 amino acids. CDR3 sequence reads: CASSTGYSAYTF. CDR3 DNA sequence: TGTGCCAGCAGTACAGGGTATTCTGCCTACACCTTC.

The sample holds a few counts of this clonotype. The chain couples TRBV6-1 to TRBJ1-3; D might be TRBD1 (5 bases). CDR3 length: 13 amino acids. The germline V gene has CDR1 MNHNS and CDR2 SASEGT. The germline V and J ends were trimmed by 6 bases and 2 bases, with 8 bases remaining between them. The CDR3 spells CASRQGAGNTIYF. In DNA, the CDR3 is TGTGCCAGCAGGCAGGGAGCTGGAAACACCATATATTTT.